One and the same sample provided the 23 T cell receptor beta chains below, sequenced in a study of OX40 agonist ivuxolimab in advanced cancers. Receptor libraries were prepared by the immunoSEQ multiplex PCR assay. The clones in this table, taken by TCRdb from immuneACCESS, are in-frame only. Not every clone is retained; where verified, under half of the shortfall comes from an unresolved V gene, and the cause of the rest is unknown. A total of more than 100,000 clones appear in this sample, around 87% of them only once. The ten largest account for around 0.53% of the sample. Sequenced here: CD4+ or CD8+ T cells sorted from blood, sampled in a trial of the OX40 agonist ivuxolimab. The receptors were gathered from an adult with an advanced solid tumor such as melanoma, head and neck, liver or kidney cancer.

The chain couples TRBV4-1 to TRBJ1-1; 9 bases line up with TRBD1. This CDR3 has 15 residues. Per the germline V gene, CDR1 is MGHRA and CDR2 is YSYEKL. Trimming at V came to 1 base and at J to 1 base, leaving 1 base not matched to a gene. For the CDR3, the DNA is TGCGCCAGCAGCCAAGCGGGACAGGGGAACACTGAAGCTTTCTTT. Translated, it gives CASSQAGQGNTEAFF.

The chain uses TRBV18 and TRBJ1-6; D unresolved. V was pared by 2 bases and J by 0 bases, with 8 bases between. This CDR3 spans 16 amino acids. Looked up from germline, CDR1 is KGHSH and CDR2 is LQKENI. This CDR3 is CASSPVGNSYNSPLHF. In DNA form, the CDR3 reads TGTGCCAGCTCACCAGTTGGGAACTCCTATAATTCACCCCTCCACTTT.

V usage is TRBV6-5 and J usage is TRBJ2-5; unclear D gene. The germline V gene encodes CDR1 MNHEY and CDR2 SVGAGI. The V end was cut by 5 bases, the J end by 4 bases, with 5 bases between. The CDR3 runs 11 residues. The CDR3 DNA is TGTGCCAGCAGTGAAGGAGAGACCCAGTACTTC. Its translation is CASSEGETQYF.

This clone was counted once. The genes are TRBV11-2 and TRBJ1-4; 7 bases line up with TRBD1. The trim removed 6 bases at V and 5 bases at J, leaving 12 bases unmatched. The CDR3 length is 16 residues. CDR1 and CDR2 from the germline V gene are SGHAT and FQNNGV. The CDR3: CASSSPTGTVNEKLFF. The CDR3 DNA sequence: TGTGCCAGCAGTTCTCCGACCGGGACAGTCAATGAAAAACTGTTTTTT.

The rearrangement uses TRBV5-4 and TRBJ2-3; D is perhaps TRBD1 or TRBD2 (5 bases each). The CDR3 is 14 residues long. Trimming took off 4 bases at V and 4 bases at J, with 13 bases between the two ends. The germline V gene encodes CDR1 SGHNT and CDR2 YYREEE (reference sequence). Here the CDR3 DNA reads TGTGCCAGCAGCCCCGGGGACGGGTCAGATACGCAGTATTTT. It encodes CASSPGDGSDTQYF.

V gene TRBV28 combines with J gene TRBJ1-5, with D possibly TRBD1 on 5 matching bases. Trimming cost V 3 bases and J 6 bases, with 12 bases left between them. The germline V gene encodes CDR1 MDHEN and CDR2 SYDVKM. This CDR3 comprises 14 residues. In DNA form, the CDR3 reads TGTGCCAGCAGTTTGGGCAGGGCGAGTCAGCCCCAGCATTTT. Translated, it gives CASSLGRASQPQHF.

The chain recombines TRBV6-5 with TRBJ1-4; 8 bases match TRBD1. The V segment lost 9 bases and the J segment 6 bases; nucleotides outside the gene matches: 6. Looked up from germline, CDR1 is MNHEY and CDR2 is SVGAGI. This CDR3 region has 13 residues. In DNA form, the CDR3 reads TGTGCCAGTAAAACAGGGGGGCATGAAAAACTGTTTTTT. This encodes CASKTGGHEKLFF.

In its sample, this clone was seen a few times. The V gene is TRBV5-1, the J gene TRBJ2-1; D is ambiguous. CDR1 is SGHRS and CDR2 is YFSETQ in the germline V gene. This CDR3 contains 15 residues. Trimming removed 4 bases at V and 6 bases at J, with 17 bases between. The CDR3 DNA is TGCGCCAGCAGCCAGATGGAATTAGGGATCAATGAGCAGTTCTTC. It specifies CASSQMELGINEQFF.

This chain links TRBV11-3 with TRBJ2-2, with D possibly called TRBD1 or TRBD2 (7 bases each). Germline V gene sequence: CDR1 SGHNT, CDR2 YENEEA. The CDR3 runs 17 residues. V was clipped by 3 bases and J by 5 bases, with 19 bases between them. CDR3 DNA sequence: TGTGCCAGCAGCTTGTCCGGGGAGGGGGCCAGAACCGGGGAGCTGTTTTTT. It codes for CASSLSGEGARTGELFF.

V and J are TRBV7-9 and TRBJ1-2; no definite D call. Per germline, CDR1 SEHNR and CDR2 FQNEAQ (reference sequence). The CDR3 has 13 amino acids. Trimming pared 4 bases from V and 8 bases from J, leaving 14 bases between. The CDR3 loop is CASSSGSLRGYTF. DNA of the CDR3: TGTGCCAGCAGCTCGGGATCTTTGAGGGGCTACACCTTC.

A few counts support this clone. The chain uses TRBV28 and TRBJ2-4, with 8 positions matching TRBD1. V lost 10 bases, J lost 7 bases, and 9 bases stayed unmatched. The V gene's germline CDR1 is MDHEN and CDR2 SYDVKM. This CDR3 is 13 amino acids long. The CDR3 protein is CATQDRVKNIQYF. CDR3 in DNA: TGTGCCACTCAGGACAGGGTTAAGAACATTCAGTACTTC.

CDR3 nucleotide sequence: TGTGCCAGCAGCCCCACTTCATCAGGGGTGAGGGAGCAGTACTTC. This encodes CASSPTSSGVREQYF. The chain is built from TRBV5-6 and TRBJ2-7, with D maybe TRBD1 (6 bases). The CDR3 covers 15 residues. V lost 4 bases and J lost 7, with 21 bases in between. The germline V gene encodes CDR1 SGHDT and CDR2 YYEEEE.

This clone was detected only once. The chain employs TRBV5-4 and TRBJ2-5; no definite D call. Germline CDR1 is SGHNT and CDR2 is YYREEE (reference sequence). The V end lost 0 bases, the J end lost 5 bases, and 8 bases lay between the germline ends. The CDR3 is 13 residues long. CDR3 DNA sequence: TGTGCCAGCAGCTTGGCCGGTTTGGAGACCCAGTACTTC. It yields the protein CASSLAGLETQYF.

The rearrangement links TRBV7-9 to TRBJ2-3; D is perhaps TRBD1 or TRBD2 (6 bases each). V lost 4 bases, J lost 0 bases, and 14 bases lay in between. From germline, CDR1 is SEHNR and CDR2 FQNEAQ (reference sequence). The CDR3 contains 16 residues. The CDR3 DNA follows: TGTGCCAGCAGCTGGGGGGCGGACCCTAGCACAGATACGCAGTATTTT. This translates into CASSWGADPSTDTQYF.

Comments on this clone: At one of its ends the junction is not consistent with the germline gene, which may arise from a read error. This sequence joins TRBV6-5 and TRBJ2-1, with D possibly being TRBD2 (6 bases). CDR1 is MNHEY, CDR2 SVGAGI, per germline. The length of the CDR3 is 15 residues. CDR3 loop: CVSSPQRVTYNEQFF. CDR3 coding DNA: TGTGTCAGCAGCCCCCAGCGGGTCACCTACAATGAGCAGTTCTTC.

The rearrangement links TRBV5-1 to TRBJ2-5; no firm D call. CDR1 and CDR2 from the germline V gene are SGHRS and YFSETQ. CDR3 size: 17 residues. Trimming took off 0 bases at V and 1 base at J, with 16 bases between the two ends. CDR3 bases: TGCGCCAGCAGCTTGGGAGCCGAGATGGGGATCCAAGAGACCCAGTACTTC. As protein: CASSLGAEMGIQETQYF.

This rearrangement joins TRBV30 to TRBJ2-3; D remains ambiguous. This CDR3 region has 11 residues. Germline CDR1 is GTSNPN and CDR2 is SVGIG (reference sequence). V was shortened by 2 bases and J by 10 bases, with 10 bases between the two germline ends. The DNA for the CDR3 is TGTGCCTGGAGTCGAGACGGAGCGCAGTATTTT. This gives the protein CAWSRDGAQYF.

V usage is TRBV10-3 and J usage is TRBJ2-7, with a tentative D call TRBD1 (5 bases). This CDR3 is built from 15 residues. Germline V gene sequence: CDR1 ENHRY, CDR2 SYGVKD. The V end lost 4 bases, the J end lost 0 bases, and 13 bases lay between the germline ends. The CDR3 spells CAISGGLRSSYEQYF. The CDR3 nucleotides are TGTGCCATCAGTGGGGGCCTCCGTAGCTCCTACGAGCAGTACTTC.

The chain carries TRBV25-1 and TRBJ2-5; D is unresolved. V gave up 4 bases and J gave up 5 bases, with 26 bases separating them. The CDR3 contains 18 residues. CDR1 MGHDK and CDR2 SYGVNS come from the germline V gene. The CDR3: CASSGSLGQSRSRETQYF. The CDR3 bases are TGTGCCAGCAGTGGGTCCCTTGGGCAGTCACGAAGTAGGGAGACCCAGTACTTC.

Remarks on this clone: This CDR3 is also generated by other DNA sequences in the sample. The chain carries TRBV29-1 and TRBJ2-1, with a tentative D call TRBD2 (5 bases). The germline CDR1 and CDR2 sequences are SQVTM and ANQGSEA. With 4 bases removed from V and 7 bases from J, the gap between germline ends came to 11 bases. This CDR3 contains 12 residues. The CDR3 DNA reads TGCAGCGTTGCCCCCAGCGGTAATGAGCAGTTCTTC. Protein: CSVAPSGNEQFF.

The rearrangement uses TRBV4-3 and TRBJ1-1; 7 positions agree with TRBD1. This CDR3 is 15 amino acids long. Germline loops: CDR1 LGHNA, CDR2 YSLEER. Germline trimming cut 4 bases from V and 0 bases from J; bases unmatched to any gene: 5. This CDR3 reads CASSRLGQMNTEAFF. The CDR3 nucleotides are TGCGCCAGCAGCCGCCTGGGACAGATGAACACTGAAGCTTTCTTT.

This clone appeared a few times. The rearrangement uses TRBV18 and TRBJ1-1; D call uncertain. The CDR3 contains 13 residues. The ends were cut back, 6 bases at V and 5 bases at J, with 13 bases in the middle. Germline V gene data show CDR1 as KGHSH and CDR2 as LQKENI. The CDR3 region is CASSPSSPTEAFF. Here the CDR3 DNA reads TGTGCCAGCTCGCCATCCTCTCCGACTGAAGCTTTCTTT.

This chain joins TRBV19 and TRBJ2-2; D unresolved. The V end was cut by 7 bases, the J end by 7 bases, with 16 bases between. CDR3 length: 14 residues. The germline V gene has CDR1 LNHDA and CDR2 SQIVND (reference sequence). The CDR3 reads CASKGNPPGGELFF. CDR3 nucleotide sequence: TGTGCCAGTAAAGGGAACCCCCCGGGCGGGGAGCTGTTTTTT.